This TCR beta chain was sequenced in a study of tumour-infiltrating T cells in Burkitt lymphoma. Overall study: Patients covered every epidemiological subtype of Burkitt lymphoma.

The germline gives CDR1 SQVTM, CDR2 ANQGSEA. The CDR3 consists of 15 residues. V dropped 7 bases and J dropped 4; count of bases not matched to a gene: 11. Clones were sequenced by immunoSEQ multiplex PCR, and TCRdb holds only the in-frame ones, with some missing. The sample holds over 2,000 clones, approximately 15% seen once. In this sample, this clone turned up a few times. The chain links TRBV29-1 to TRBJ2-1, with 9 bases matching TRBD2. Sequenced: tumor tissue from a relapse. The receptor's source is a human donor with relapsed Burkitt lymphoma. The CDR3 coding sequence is TGCAGCGCCCCACCTCTAGCGGGAAATTACAATGAGCAGTTCTTC. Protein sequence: CSAPPLAGNYNEQFF.